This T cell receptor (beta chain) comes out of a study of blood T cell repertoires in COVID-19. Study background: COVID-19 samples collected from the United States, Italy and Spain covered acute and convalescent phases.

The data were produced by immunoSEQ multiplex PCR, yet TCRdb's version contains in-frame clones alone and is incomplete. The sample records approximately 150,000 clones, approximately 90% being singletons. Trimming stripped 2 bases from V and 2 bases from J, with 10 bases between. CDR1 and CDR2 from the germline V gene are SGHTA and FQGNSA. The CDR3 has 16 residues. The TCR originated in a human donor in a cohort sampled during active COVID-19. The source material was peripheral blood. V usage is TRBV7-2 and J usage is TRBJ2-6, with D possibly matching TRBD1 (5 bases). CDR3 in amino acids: CASSLNRRPGANVLTF. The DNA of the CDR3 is TGTGCCAGCAGCTTAAACAGGCGACCTGGGGCCAACGTCCTGACTTTC.